This T cell receptor (beta chain) appears in the sequencing data of a study of control samples from healthy donors and cancer patients. This clone was recorded only once. The ends were cut back, 5 bases at V and 3 bases at J, with 13 bases in the middle. This CDR3 is built from 14 residues. Germline-derived CDR1 and CDR2 are SGHTA and FQGNSA. TCRdb's copy holds only in-frame clones and misses some; the assay was immunoSEQ multiplex PCR. The sample carries 95,000 to 120,000 clones, approximately 82% recorded once. The specimen sequenced was blood. This TCR came from a man between 18 and 29 years old in good health. This chain connects TRBV7-2 to TRBJ1-1; D is ambiguous. The DNA of the CDR3 is TGTGCCAGCAGCCCCCGGGGAGGTGACACTGAAGCTTTCTTT. Translating it yields CASSPRGGDTEAFF. Variable domain in full (rest from reference TRBV7-2 and TRBJ1-1): GAGVSQSPSNKVTEKGKDVELRCDPISGHTALYWYRQSLGQGLEFLIYFQGNSAPDKSGLPSDRFSAERTGGSVSTLTIQRTQQEDSAVYLCASSPRGGDTEAFFGQGTRLTVV.